This T cell receptor (beta chain) is drawn from a study of cytomegalovirus exposure and HLA in healthy donors. Study results and caveats: Solely CMV serostatus was available to characterize immune exposure.

A few counts support this clone. What it binds is unknown. Primers included in the PCR were 60 Vbeta and 13 Jbeta primers. Sequencing was performed with immunoSEQ multiplex PCR; in TCRdb, only in-frame clones are kept and a portion is missing. This sample has around 130,000 clones, with 70% to 85% found just once. The sample was PBMCs. This sequence was found in a man aged 45-65 years in good health and CMV-seronegative.

The DNA of the CDR3 is TGTGCCAGCAGCCCCCGACAGGGCGAAGCTTTCTTT. It specifies CASSPRQGEAFF. The rearrangement uses TRBV7-3 and TRBJ1-1, with 7 bases lining up with TRBD1. With 5 bases clipped from V and 8 bases from J, the junction kept 5 bases outside the gene matches. CDR1 is SGHTA, CDR2 FQGTGA, per germline. The CDR3 spans 12 residues. Variable domain in full (rest from reference TRBV7-3 and TRBJ1-1): GAGVSQTPSNKVTEKGKYVELRCDPISGHTALYWYRQSLGQGPEFLIYFQGTGAADDSGLPNDRFFAVRPEGSVSTLKIQRTERGDSAVYLCASSPRQGEAFFGQGTRLTVV.